The 10 T cell receptor beta chains below were found in one sample sequenced in a study of shared clonotypes between healthy human individuals. Terminally differentiated effector memory CD45RA+ cells were excluded from the naive CD8 cells, which were CD45RO-negative and positively selected for CCR7. Only in-frame clones appear in the TCRdb table, and some are missing; sequencing was by immunoSEQ multiplex PCR. The sample lists 2 million or so clones, about 95% seen once, with 0.85% to 1.2% in the top ten. The sequencing sample was made of naive CD8+ T cells sorted from blood. These receptors all stem from a man aged 18-30 years in good health.

The chain recombines TRBV2 with TRBJ1-6; D gene unclear. The germline V gene has CDR1 SNHLY and CDR2 FYNNEI. V lost 3 bases and J 8 bases, leaving 8 bases between the germline ends. The CDR3 extends over 13 amino acids. The CDR3 coding sequence is TGTGCCAGCAGTGAGGAAGGGTATTCACCCCTCCACTTT. This encodes CASSEEGYSPLHF.

V and J are TRBV4-2 and TRBJ1-2; D is possibly TRBD1 (5 bases). V lost 4 bases and J 4 bases, leaving 19 bases between the germline ends. The CDR3 has 16 amino acids. CDR1 is LGHNA, CDR2 YNFKEQ, per germline. The CDR3 DNA is TGTGCCAGCAGCCCAGAGGACACGGGCCTGAGCTATGGCTACACCTTC. Translated: CASSPEDTGLSYGYTF.

The chain is built from TRBV19 and TRBJ1-6, with unresolved D. Trimming shortened V by 5 bases and J by 0 bases, and 11 bases separated the two germline ends. Germline V gives CDR1 LNHDA, CDR2 SQIVND (reference sequence). CDR3 size: 16 residues. The CDR3 sequence is CASSPIVSSYNSPLHF. In DNA form, the CDR3 reads TGTGCCAGTAGTCCAATCGTTAGCTCCTATAATTCACCCCTCCACTTT.

The rearrangement links TRBV7-8 to TRBJ2-5, with 11 bases lining up with TRBD2. Unmatched junction bases numbered 2, after V lost 5 bases and J lost 3 bases. The CDR3 is 14 residues long. CDR1 and CDR2 from the germline V gene are SGHVS and FQNEAQ. The CDR3 here is CASSPGLAEETQYF. The CDR3 nucleotides read TGTGCCAGCAGCCCGGGACTAGCGGAAGAGACCCAGTACTTC.

V gene TRBV4-2 combines with J gene TRBJ2-2; D is perhaps TRBD1 or TRBD2 (5 bases each). This CDR3 comprises 16 residues. Germline V lookup: CDR1 LGHNA, CDR2 YNFKEQ. V lost 0 bases and J 3 bases, leaving 11 bases between the germline ends. The CDR3 DNA sequence: TGTGCCAGCAGCCAAGATCGAGGGGCGGACACCGGGGAGCTGTTTTTT. This encodes CASSQDRGADTGELFF.

The chain combines TRBV6-5 with TRBJ1-1, with 7 bases matching TRBD1. Germline values: CDR1 MNHEY, CDR2 SVGAGI. There are 14 residues in the CDR3. V dropped 6 bases and J dropped 6; count of bases not matched to a gene: 10. This CDR3 is CASRARQGYAEAFF. CDR3 sequence (DNA): TGTGCCAGCAGGGCGAGACAGGGCTACGCTGAAGCTTTCTTT.

This chain connects TRBV4-1 to TRBJ2-7; 9 bases map to TRBD1. Germline V CDR1 and CDR2: MGHRA, YSYEKL. CDR3 length: 15 residues. The J segment lost 5 bases and the V segment lost 8 bases, leaving 13 bases of the junction unmatched. The chain's CDR3 is CASRTRQGGTDEQYF. The CDR3 DNA reads TGCGCCAGCCGAACAAGACAGGGGGGGACCGACGAGCAGTACTTC.

The chain links TRBV27 to TRBJ1-5; the D is unclear. Germline V gene lookup returns CDR1 MNHEY and CDR2 SMNVEV (reference sequence). Trimming took 0 bases from V and 5 from J, leaving 5 bases between them. This CDR3 region has 13 residues. The CDR3 sequence: CASSLSFHQPQHF. The DNA of the CDR3 is TGTGCCAGCAGTTTATCGTTCCATCAGCCCCAGCATTTT.

This rearrangement joins TRBV7-9 to TRBJ2-7; 8 bases are a match to TRBD2. V lost 5 bases, J lost 3 bases, and 3 bases stayed unmatched. CDR3 length: 13 residues. CDR1 and CDR2 from the germline V gene are SEHNR and FQNEAQ (reference sequence). In DNA, the CDR3 is TGTGCCAGCAGCCACGGGACTAGCTACGAGCAGTACTTC. Amino acid sequence: CASSHGTSYEQYF.

This clone was detected only a few times. The chain employs TRBV5-6 and TRBJ2-7, with TRBD2 matching over 14 bases. V was pared by 4 bases and J by 2 bases, with 8 bases of the junction left unmatched. The CDR3 runs 17 residues. In germline, CDR1 is SGHDT, CDR2 YYEEEE. The CDR3 sequence: CASSQSGLAGGTYEQYF. CDR3 DNA: TGTGCCAGCAGCCAGAGTGGACTAGCGGGGGGAACCTACGAGCAGTACTTC.